This T cell receptor (beta chain) was recovered during a study of cytotoxic CD8 clonotypes in ibrutinib-treated CLL. Regarding this clone: Its matching antigen is unknown.

This table comes from immunoSEQ multiplex PCR, and its TCRdb copy is limited to in-frame clones, with some not included. Of roughly 170,000 clones detected, approximately 80% appear once; the ten largest clones hold about 4.5%. Losses at the gene ends were 2 bases for V and 4 bases for J; bases not matched to a gene: 5. The CDR3 runs 15 residues. The germline CDR1 and CDR2 sequences are SGHDN and FVKESK. Study results and caveats: An increase in clonality occurred at ibrutinib response, followed by a return toward baseline at progression. Baseline-level clonality went beyond age-matched healthy donors and moved in step with circulating CD8+ T-cell counts.

The source material was PBMCs, sampled after 24 months of ibrutinib treatment. The chain has TRBV14 and TRBJ2-7; TRBD1 matches at 10 bases. The source is a human donor with chronic lymphocytic leukemia. CDR3 nucleotide sequence: TGTGCCAGCAGCCAATGGGGGACAGGGGCGTACGAGCAGTACTTC. Translating gives CASSQWGTGAYEQYF. Full variable domain (rest looked up from reference TRBV14 and TRBJ2-7): EAGVTQFPSHSVIEKGQTVTLRCDPISGHDNLYWYRRVMGKEIKFLLHFVKESKQDESGMPNNRFLAERTGGTYSTLKVQPAELEDSGVYFCASSQWGTGAYEQYFGPGTRLTVT.